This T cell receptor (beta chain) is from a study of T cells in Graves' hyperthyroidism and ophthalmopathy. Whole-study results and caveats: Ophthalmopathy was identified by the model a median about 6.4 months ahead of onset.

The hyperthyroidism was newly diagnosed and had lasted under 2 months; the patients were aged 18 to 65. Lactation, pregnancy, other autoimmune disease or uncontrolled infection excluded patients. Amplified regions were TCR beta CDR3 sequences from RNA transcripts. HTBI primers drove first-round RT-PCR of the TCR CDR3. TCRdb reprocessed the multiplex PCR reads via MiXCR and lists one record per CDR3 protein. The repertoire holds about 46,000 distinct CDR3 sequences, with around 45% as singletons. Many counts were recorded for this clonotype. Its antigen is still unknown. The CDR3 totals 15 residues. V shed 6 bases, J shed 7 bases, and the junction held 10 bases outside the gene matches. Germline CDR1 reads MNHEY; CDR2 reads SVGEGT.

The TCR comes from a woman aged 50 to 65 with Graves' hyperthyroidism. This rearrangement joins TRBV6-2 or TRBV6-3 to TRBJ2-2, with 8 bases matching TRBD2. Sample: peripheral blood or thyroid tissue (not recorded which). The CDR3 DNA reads TGTGCCAGCAGAGGGACTAGAGAGTCTGACGGGGAGCTGTTTTTT. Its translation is CASRGTRESDGELFF.